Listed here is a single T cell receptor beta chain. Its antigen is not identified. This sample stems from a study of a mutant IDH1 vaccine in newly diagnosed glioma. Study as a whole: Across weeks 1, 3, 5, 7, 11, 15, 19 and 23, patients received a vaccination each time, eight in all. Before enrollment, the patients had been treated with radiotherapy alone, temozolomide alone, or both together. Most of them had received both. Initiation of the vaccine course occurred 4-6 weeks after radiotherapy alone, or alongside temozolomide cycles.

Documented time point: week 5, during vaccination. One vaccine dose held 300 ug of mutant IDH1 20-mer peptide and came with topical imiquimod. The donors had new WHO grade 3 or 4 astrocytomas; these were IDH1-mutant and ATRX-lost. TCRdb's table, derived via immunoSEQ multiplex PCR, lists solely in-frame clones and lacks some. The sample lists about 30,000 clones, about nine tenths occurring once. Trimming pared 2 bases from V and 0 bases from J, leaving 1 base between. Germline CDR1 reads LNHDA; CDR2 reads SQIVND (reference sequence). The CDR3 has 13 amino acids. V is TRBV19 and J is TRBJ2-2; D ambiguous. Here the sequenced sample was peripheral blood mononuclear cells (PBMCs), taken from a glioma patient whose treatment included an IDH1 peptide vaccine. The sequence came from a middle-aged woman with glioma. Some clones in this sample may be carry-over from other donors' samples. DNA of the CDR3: TGTGCCAGTAGTATAACGAACACCGGGGAGCTGTTTTTT. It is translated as CASSITNTGELFF.